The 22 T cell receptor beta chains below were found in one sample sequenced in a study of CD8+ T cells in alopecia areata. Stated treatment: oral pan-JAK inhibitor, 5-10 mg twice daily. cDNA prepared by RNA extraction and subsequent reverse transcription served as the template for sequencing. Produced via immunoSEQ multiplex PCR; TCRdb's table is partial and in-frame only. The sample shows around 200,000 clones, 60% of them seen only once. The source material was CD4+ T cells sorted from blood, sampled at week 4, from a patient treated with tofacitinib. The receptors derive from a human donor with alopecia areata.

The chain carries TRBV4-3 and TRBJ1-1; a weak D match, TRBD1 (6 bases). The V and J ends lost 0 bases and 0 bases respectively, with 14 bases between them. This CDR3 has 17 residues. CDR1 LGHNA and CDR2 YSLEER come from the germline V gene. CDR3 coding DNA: TGCGCCAGCAGCCAAGATCTTACAACAGGGATGAACACTGAAGCTTTCTTT. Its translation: CASSQDLTTGMNTEAFF.

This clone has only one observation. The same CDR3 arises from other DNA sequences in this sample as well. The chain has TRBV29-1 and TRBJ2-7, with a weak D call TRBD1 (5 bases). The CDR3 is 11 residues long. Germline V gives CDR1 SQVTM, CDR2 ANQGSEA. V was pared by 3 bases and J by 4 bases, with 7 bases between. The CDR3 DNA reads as TGCAGCGTTGATAGGGGTTACGAGCAGTACTTC. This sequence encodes CSVDRGYEQYF.

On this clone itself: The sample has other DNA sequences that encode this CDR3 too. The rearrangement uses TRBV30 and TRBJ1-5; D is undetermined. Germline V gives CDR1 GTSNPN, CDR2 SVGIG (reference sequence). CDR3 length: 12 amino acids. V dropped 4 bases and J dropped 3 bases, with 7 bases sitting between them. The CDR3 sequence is CAWNRDNQPQHF. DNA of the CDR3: TGTGCCTGGAACCGGGACAATCAGCCCCAGCATTTT.

In DNA, the CDR3 is TGTGCCAGCAGTTTGACCCGCGAGCAGTTCTTC. Residues: CASSLTREQFF. This chain connects TRBV28 to TRBJ2-1; D uncertain. Germline CDR1 and CDR2: MDHEN and SYDVKM. The CDR3 spans 11 residues. The V end lost 3 bases, the J end lost 10 bases, and 7 bases lay between the germline ends.

CDR3 sequence (DNA): TGTGCCAGCAGCGGGGGACTAGCGGGGCAAGACCAGTACTTC. This gives the protein CASSGGLAGQDQYF. The chain joins TRBV5-6 to TRBJ2-7; 13 positions match TRBD2. Germline loops: CDR1 SGHDT, CDR2 YYEEEE. CDR3 size: 14 residues. V was clipped by 4 bases and J by 10 bases; unmatched bases: 8.

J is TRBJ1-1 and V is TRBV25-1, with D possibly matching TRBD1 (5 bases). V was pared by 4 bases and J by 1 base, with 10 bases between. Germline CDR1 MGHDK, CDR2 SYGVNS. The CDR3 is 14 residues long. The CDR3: CASSGAGQNTEAFF. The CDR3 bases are TGTGCCAGCAGTGGCGCGGGGCAGAACACTGAAGCTTTCTTT.

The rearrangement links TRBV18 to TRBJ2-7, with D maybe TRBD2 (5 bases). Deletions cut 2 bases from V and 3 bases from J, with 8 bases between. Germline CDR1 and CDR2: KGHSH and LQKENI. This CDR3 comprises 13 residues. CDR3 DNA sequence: TGTGCCAGCTCACCATCGGAGGTCTACGAGCAGTACTTC. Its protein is CASSPSEVYEQYF.

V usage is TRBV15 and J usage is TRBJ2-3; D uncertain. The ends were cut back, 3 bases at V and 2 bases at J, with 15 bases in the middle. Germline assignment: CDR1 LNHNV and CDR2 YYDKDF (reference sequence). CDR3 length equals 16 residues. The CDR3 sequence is CATSRTQVAPTDTQYF. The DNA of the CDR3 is TGTGCCACCAGCAGGACTCAAGTGGCCCCCACAGATACGCAGTATTTT.

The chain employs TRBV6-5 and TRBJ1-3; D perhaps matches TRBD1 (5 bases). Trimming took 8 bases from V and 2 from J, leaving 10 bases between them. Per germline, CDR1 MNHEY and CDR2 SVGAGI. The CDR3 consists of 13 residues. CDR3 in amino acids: CASQEGPGNTIYF. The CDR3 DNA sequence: TGTGCCAGCCAAGAGGGACCTGGAAACACCATATATTTT.

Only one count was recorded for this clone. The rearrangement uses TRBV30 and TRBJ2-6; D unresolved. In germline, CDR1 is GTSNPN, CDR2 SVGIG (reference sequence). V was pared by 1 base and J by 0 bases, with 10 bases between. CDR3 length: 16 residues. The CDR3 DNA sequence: TGTGCCTGGAGTGGCAGCCGTAGCTCTGGGGCCAACGTCCTGACTTTC. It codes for CAWSGSRSSGANVLTF.

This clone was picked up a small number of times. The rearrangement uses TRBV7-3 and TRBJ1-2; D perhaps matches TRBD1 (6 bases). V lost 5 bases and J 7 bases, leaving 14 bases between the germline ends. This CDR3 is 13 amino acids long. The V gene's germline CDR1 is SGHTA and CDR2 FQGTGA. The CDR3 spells CASSPGHWGGYTF. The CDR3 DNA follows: TGTGCCAGCAGCCCGGGACATTGGGGTGGCTACACCTTC.

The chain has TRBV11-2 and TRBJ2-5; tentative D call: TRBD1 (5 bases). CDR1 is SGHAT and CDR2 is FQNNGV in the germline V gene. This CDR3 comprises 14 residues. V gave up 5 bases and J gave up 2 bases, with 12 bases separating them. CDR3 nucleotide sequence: TGTGCCAGCAGCGAACGTTACAGGCAAGAGACCCAGTACTTC. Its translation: CASSERYRQETQYF. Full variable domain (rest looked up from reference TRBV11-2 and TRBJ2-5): EAGVAQSPRYKIIEKRQSVAFWCNPISGHATLYWYQQILGQGPKLLIQFQNNGVVDDSQLPKDRFSAERLKGVDSTLKIQPAKLEDSAVYLCASSERYRQETQYFGPGTRLLVL.

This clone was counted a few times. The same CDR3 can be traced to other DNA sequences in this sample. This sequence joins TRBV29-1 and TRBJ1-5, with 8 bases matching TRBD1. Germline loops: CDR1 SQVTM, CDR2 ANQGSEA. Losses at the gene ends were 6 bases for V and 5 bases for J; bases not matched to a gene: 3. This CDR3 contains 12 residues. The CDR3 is CSVGQGDQPQHF. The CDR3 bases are TGCAGCGTCGGACAGGGTGATCAGCCCCAGCATTTT.

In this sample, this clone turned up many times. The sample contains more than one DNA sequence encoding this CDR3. CDR3 amino acids: CAWRPASGNTIYF. For the CDR3, the DNA is TGTGCCTGGAGACCCGCCTCTGGAAACACCATATATTTT. The J gene is TRBJ1-3, the V gene TRBV30; D remains ambiguous. The V gene's germline CDR1 is GTSNPN and CDR2 SVGIG (reference sequence). This CDR3 is 13 amino acids long. V gave up 3 bases and J gave up 0 bases, with 6 bases separating them.

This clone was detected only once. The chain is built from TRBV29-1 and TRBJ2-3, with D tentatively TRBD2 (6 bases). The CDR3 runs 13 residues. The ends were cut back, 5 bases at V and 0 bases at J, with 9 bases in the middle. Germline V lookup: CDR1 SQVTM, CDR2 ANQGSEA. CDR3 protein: CSVQRGSTDTQYF. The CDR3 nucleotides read TGCAGCGTTCAACGGGGGAGCACAGATACGCAGTATTTT.

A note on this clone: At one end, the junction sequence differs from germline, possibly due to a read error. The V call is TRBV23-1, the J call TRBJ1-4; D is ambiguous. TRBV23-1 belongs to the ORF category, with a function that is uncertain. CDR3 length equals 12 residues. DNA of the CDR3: TGTGAACGACCGGGTGAGGTGGAAAAACTGTTTTTT. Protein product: CERPGEVEKLFF.

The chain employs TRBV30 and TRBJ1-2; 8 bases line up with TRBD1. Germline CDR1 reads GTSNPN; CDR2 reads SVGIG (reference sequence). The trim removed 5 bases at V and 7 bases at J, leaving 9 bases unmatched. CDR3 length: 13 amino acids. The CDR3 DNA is TGTGCCTGGGGACAGGGCTTGGAGGGTGGCTACACCTTC. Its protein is CAWGQGLEGGYTF.

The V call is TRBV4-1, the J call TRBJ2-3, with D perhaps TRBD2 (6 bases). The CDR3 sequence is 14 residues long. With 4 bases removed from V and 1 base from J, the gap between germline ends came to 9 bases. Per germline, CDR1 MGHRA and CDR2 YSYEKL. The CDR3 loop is CASSPREGTDTQYF. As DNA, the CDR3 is TGCGCCAGCAGCCCCAGGGAGGGCACAGATACGCAGTATTTT.

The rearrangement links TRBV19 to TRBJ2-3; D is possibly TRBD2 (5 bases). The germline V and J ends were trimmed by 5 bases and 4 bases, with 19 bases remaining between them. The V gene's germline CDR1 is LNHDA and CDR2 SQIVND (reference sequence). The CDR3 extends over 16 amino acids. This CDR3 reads CASSVPGLLSSDTQYF. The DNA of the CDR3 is TGTGCCAGTAGTGTCCCTGGACTCCTGAGCTCAGATACGCAGTATTTT.

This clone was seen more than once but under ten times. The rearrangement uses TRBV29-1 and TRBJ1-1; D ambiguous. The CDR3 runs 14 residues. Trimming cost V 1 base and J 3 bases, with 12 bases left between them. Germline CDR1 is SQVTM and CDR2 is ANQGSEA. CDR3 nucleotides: TGCAGCGTTGAAGCTTTGCCATACGACACTGAAGCTTTCTTT. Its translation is CSVEALPYDTEAFF.

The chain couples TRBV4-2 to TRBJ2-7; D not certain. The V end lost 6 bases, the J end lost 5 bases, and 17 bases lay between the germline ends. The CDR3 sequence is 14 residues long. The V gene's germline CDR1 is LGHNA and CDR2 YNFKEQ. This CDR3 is CASSKGLVDHEQYF. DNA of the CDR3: TGTGCCAGCAGTAAAGGTTTAGTCGACCACGAGCAGTACTTC.

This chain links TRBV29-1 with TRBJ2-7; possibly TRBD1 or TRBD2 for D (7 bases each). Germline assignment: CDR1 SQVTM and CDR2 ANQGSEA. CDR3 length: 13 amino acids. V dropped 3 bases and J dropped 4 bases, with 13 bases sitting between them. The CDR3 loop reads CSVDGRGGYEQYF. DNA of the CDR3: TGCAGCGTTGATGGCAGGGGGGGGTACGAGCAGTACTTC.